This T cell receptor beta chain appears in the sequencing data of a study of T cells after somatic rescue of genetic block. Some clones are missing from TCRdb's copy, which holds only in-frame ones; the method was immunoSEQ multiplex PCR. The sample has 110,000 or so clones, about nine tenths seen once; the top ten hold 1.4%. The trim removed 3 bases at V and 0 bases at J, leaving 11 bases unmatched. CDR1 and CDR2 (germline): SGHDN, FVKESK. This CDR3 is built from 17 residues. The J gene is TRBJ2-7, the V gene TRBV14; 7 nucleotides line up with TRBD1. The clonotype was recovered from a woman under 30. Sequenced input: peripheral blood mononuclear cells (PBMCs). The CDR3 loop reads CASSQWDSSRYSYEQYF. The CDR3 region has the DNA TGTGCCAGCAGCCAGTGGGACAGTTCCCGATACTCCTACGAGCAGTACTTC. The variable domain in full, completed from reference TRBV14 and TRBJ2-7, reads EAGVTQFPSHSVIEKGQTVTLRCDPISGHDNLYWYRRVMGKEIKFLLHFVKESKQDESGMPNNRFLAERTGGTYSTLKVQPAELEDSGVYFCASSQWDSSRYSYEQYFGPGTRLTVT.